A selection of T cell receptor beta chains follows, all from one sample in a study of Tregs in tolerant kidney transplant recipients. Some clones are missing from TCRdb's copy, which holds only in-frame ones; the method was immunoSEQ multiplex PCR. The sample comprises tens of thousands of clones, about 90% of which are singletons, and 12% to 15% rests with the top ten. Specimen: CD8+ T cells from blood (PBMCs), collected 24 months after the transplant. These receptors were taken from a human patient who received a combined kidney and bone marrow transplant. Part of the T cell pool may stem from the graft donor. CDR3s include the opening cysteine and the closing phenylalanine or tryptophan. Each record gives: V gene, clone size, CDR3 length, D gene, J gene, CDR3 protein, CDR3 DNA. The D gene is left open where the match is weak. Rows may omit the clone size; those that give it use once, few, many or a size class.

V: TRBV27; size: -; length: 13; D: -; J: TRBJ2-1; CDR3: CASSLPRANEQFF; DNA: TGTGCCAGCAGTTTACCCAGGGCCAATGAGCAGTTCTTC
V: TRBV27; size: -; length: 12; D: -; J: TRBJ1-1; CDR3: CASRTGNTEAFF; DNA: TGTGCCAGCAGAACGGGGAACACTGAAGCTTTCTTT
V: TRBV30; size: -; length: 14; D: -; J: TRBJ2-5; CDR3: CAWSPGAGQETQYF; DNA: TGTGCCTGGAGTCCTGGGGCCGGCCAAGAGACCCAGTACTTC
V: TRBV11-3; size: -; length: 15; D: -; J: TRBJ2-7; CDR3: CASSLVRGGPYEQYF; DNA: TGTGCCAGCAGCTTAGTCCGGGGAGGTCCCTACGAGCAGTACTTC
V: TRBV5-4; size: -; length: 12; D: TRBD1; J: TRBJ1-1; CDR3: CASSRTGVEAFF; DNA: TGTGCCAGCAGCCGGACAGGGGTTGAAGCTTTCTTT
V: TRBV4-1; size: -; length: 15; D: TRBD1; J: TRBJ2-7; CDR3: CASSPGQGMGYEQYF; DNA: TGCGCCAGCAGCCCTGGACAGGGGATGGGCTACGAGCAGTACTTT
V: TRBV7-9; size: -; length: 15; D: -; J: TRBJ1-4; CDR3: CASSDYGDYDEKLFF; DNA: TGTGCCAGCAGTGACTACGGGGATTACGATGAAAAACTGTTTTTT
V: TRBV4-1; size: -; length: 17; D: TRBD2; J: TRBJ2-1; CDR3: CASSQLITSGNHNEQFF; DNA: TGCGCCAGCAGCCAATTAATTACTAGCGGGAACCACAATGAGCAGTTCTTC
V: TRBV6-1; size: -; length: 15; D: TRBD1; J: TRBJ1-2; CDR3: CASSEQGAGDYGYTF; DNA: TGTGCCAGCAGTGAACAGGGGGCGGGGGACTATGGCTACACCTTC
V: TRBV11-2; size: -; length: 19; D: TRBD1; J: TRBJ2-5; CDR3: CASSLDLWTGGVLSETQYF; DNA: TGTGCCAGCAGCTTAGATCTCTGGACAGGGGGCGTTTTGTCGGAGACCCAGTACTTC
V: TRBV7-6; size: -; length: 16; D: TRBD2; J: TRBJ2-7; CDR3: CASSLGPLAGTYEQYF; DNA: TGTGCCAGCAGCTTAGGCCCACTAGCGGGGACCTACGAGCAGTACTTC
V: TRBV18; size: -; length: 18; D: TRBD1; J: TRBJ1-5; CDR3: CASSPDKQGRVSNQPQHF; DNA: TGTGCCAGCTCACCGGACAAACAGGGGAGAGTAAGCAATCAGCCCCAGCATTTT
V: TRBV2; size: -; length: 9; D: -; J: TRBJ2-7; CDR3: CAGGDEQYF; DNA: TGTGCCGGGGGCGACGAGCAGTACTTC
V: TRBV4-3; size: -; length: 16; D: -; J: TRBJ1-5; CDR3: CASSQDRLQGNQPQHF; DNA: TGCGCCAGCAGCCAAGATCGATTACAAGGCAATCAGCCCCAGCATTTT
V: TRBV9; size: -; length: 18; D: TRBD2; J: TRBJ2-1; CDR3: CASSPRNLIAGGRNEQFF; DNA: TGTGCCAGCAGCCCCCGTAACCTAATAGCGGGGGGGCGTAATGAGCAGTTCTTC
V: TRBV7-6; size: -; length: 13; D: -; J: TRBJ1-1; CDR3: CASSFSLNTEAFF; DNA: TGTGCCAGCAGCTTTAGTTTGAACACTGAAGCTTTCTTT
V: TRBV28; size: once; length: 17; D: TRBD2; J: TRBJ2-7; CDR3: CASSPLRLAGGSYEQYF; DNA: TGTGCCAGCAGTCCCCTTCGTTTAGCGGGAGGAAGCTACGAGCAGTACTTC
V: TRBV7-9; size: -; length: 11; D: -; J: TRBJ2-7; CDR3: CASSTSYEQYF; DNA: TGTGCCAGCAGCACATCATACGAGCAGTACTTC
V: TRBV11-1; size: -; length: 16; D: TRBD1; J: TRBJ2-7; CDR3: CASSLAAGQGFYEQYF; DNA: TGTGCCAGCAGCTTAGCGGCGGGACAGGGGTTCTACGAGCAGTACTTC
V: TRBV5-4; size: few; length: 14; D: -; J: TRBJ2-1; CDR3: CASSPEGLEDEQFF; DNA: TGTGCCAGCAGCCCCGAGGGTCTGGAGGATGAGCAGTTCTTC
V: TRBV10-3; size: -; length: 16; D: TRBD1; J: TRBJ1-2; CDR3: CAIKPGQGNPNYGYTF; DNA: TGTGCCATCAAACCCGGACAGGGCAATCCTAACTATGGCTACACCTTC
V: TRBV13; size: -; length: 15; D: TRBD2; J: TRBJ2-1; CDR3: CASSLGLAGGNEQFF; DNA: TGTGCCAGCAGCCTTGGACTAGCGGGAGGGAATGAGCAGTTCTTC
V: TRBV13; size: -; length: 13; D: TRBD2; J: TRBJ2-5; CDR3: CASRPRGTETQYF; DNA: TGTGCCAGCCGTCCGCGGGGGACAGAGACCCAGTACTTC
V: TRBV25-1; size: -; length: 11; D: -; J: TRBJ1-1; CDR3: CASSISTEAFF; DNA: TGTGCCAGCAGTATTAGCACTGAAGCTTTCTTT